These 5 T cell receptor beta chains came from one sample sequenced in a study of CD8 T cells in ankylosing spondylitis. Study findings and constraints: For ankylosing spondylitis blood, a TCR beta motif of 7 or 8 highly homologous variants appeared characteristic.

TCRdb passed the 5' RACE reads through MiXCR, listing each CDR3 protein once. The sample has approximately 300,000 distinct CDR3 sequences; 7% to 9% are singletons. These TCRs' antigens remain unknown. Sequencing was performed on blood, either unsorted or a sorted T cell fraction (not recorded which). The receptors were gathered from a male donor with ankylosing spondylitis.

This clonotype was observed at least ten times. The gene calls are TRBV20-1 and TRBJ2-2, with D possibly matching TRBD2 (5 bases). CDR1 and CDR2 from the germline V gene are DFQATT and SNEGSKA (reference sequence). The length of the CDR3 is 15 residues. Trimming stripped 6 bases from V and 3 bases from J, with 17 bases between. The CDR3 sequence: CSAARRGLDTGELFF. CDR3 coding DNA: TGCAGTGCGGCCCGCCGGGGTTTGGACACCGGGGAGCTGTTTTTT.

The genes are TRBV5-1 and TRBJ2-3, with 7 positions matching TRBD2. Looked up from germline, CDR1 is SGHRS and CDR2 is YFSETQ. This CDR3 is built from 13 residues. Germline trimming cut 4 bases from V and 14 bases from J; bases unmatched to any gene: 13. The CDR3 DNA follows: TGCGCCAGCAGCCTGGGAGCTAGCGGTCTGTGGTATTTT. Translation: CASSLGASGLWYF.

A few counts support this clonotype. The chain employs TRBV6-6 and TRBJ1-5; TRBD1 matches at 7 bases. Trimming took 3 bases from V and 7 from J; bases not matched to a gene: 3. CDR3 length: 13 residues. Germline lookup yields CDR1 MNHNY and CDR2 SVGAGI (reference sequence). CDR3 in amino acids: CASSYDREQPQHF. The CDR3 DNA reads TGTGCCAGCAGTTATGACAGGGAACAGCCCCAGCATTTT.

This clonotype came up a few times. V and J are TRBV30 and TRBJ2-7; 7 bases are shared with TRBD1. This CDR3 is built from 14 residues. CDR1 is GTSNPN and CDR2 is SVGIG in the germline V gene (reference sequence). The ends lost 3 bases at V and 2 bases at J; junction bases unmatched: 7. The CDR3 nucleotides are TGTGCCTGGAGCGGGGACAGACCCACCTACGAGCAGTACTTC. Translated: CAWSGDRPTYEQYF.

The table lists this clonotype with a few counts. The chain links TRBV24-1 to TRBJ2-2; D possibly corresponds to TRBD1 (5 bases). The V gene's germline CDR1 is KGHDR and CDR2 SFDVKD. This CDR3 is built from 17 residues. Trimming pared 4 bases from V and 3 bases from J, leaving 17 bases between. The CDR3 region has the DNA TGTGCCACCAGTGACCTGCCCCAGGGTGGCGACACCGGGGAGCTGTTTTTT. Protein product: CATSDLPQGGDTGELFF.